In its sample, the clone carrying this T cell receptor (delta chain) was seen a few times. TCRdb re-called the RT-PCR reads via CATT. The data show roughly 6,500 delta-chain clones, approximately 25% seen once. This entry is derived from a study of gamma-delta T cells after stem cell transplantation. After removal of 0 bases from V and 7 bases from J, the junction contained 9 bases not matched to a gene. CDR1 is GEAIGNYY and CDR2 is EKD in the germline V gene. The CDR3 spans 15 residues. The chain joins TRDV2 to TRDJ1, with 8 bases aligning to TRDD3. Sequences were obtained from gamma-delta T cells. This clonotype originated in a human donor. It is not recorded whose cells these are; they may come from a transplant donor. The CDR3 DNA sequence: TGTGCCTGTGACACCGTGGGGGATGCAAGGGGTAAACTCATCTTT. This sequence encodes CACDTVGDARGKLIF.